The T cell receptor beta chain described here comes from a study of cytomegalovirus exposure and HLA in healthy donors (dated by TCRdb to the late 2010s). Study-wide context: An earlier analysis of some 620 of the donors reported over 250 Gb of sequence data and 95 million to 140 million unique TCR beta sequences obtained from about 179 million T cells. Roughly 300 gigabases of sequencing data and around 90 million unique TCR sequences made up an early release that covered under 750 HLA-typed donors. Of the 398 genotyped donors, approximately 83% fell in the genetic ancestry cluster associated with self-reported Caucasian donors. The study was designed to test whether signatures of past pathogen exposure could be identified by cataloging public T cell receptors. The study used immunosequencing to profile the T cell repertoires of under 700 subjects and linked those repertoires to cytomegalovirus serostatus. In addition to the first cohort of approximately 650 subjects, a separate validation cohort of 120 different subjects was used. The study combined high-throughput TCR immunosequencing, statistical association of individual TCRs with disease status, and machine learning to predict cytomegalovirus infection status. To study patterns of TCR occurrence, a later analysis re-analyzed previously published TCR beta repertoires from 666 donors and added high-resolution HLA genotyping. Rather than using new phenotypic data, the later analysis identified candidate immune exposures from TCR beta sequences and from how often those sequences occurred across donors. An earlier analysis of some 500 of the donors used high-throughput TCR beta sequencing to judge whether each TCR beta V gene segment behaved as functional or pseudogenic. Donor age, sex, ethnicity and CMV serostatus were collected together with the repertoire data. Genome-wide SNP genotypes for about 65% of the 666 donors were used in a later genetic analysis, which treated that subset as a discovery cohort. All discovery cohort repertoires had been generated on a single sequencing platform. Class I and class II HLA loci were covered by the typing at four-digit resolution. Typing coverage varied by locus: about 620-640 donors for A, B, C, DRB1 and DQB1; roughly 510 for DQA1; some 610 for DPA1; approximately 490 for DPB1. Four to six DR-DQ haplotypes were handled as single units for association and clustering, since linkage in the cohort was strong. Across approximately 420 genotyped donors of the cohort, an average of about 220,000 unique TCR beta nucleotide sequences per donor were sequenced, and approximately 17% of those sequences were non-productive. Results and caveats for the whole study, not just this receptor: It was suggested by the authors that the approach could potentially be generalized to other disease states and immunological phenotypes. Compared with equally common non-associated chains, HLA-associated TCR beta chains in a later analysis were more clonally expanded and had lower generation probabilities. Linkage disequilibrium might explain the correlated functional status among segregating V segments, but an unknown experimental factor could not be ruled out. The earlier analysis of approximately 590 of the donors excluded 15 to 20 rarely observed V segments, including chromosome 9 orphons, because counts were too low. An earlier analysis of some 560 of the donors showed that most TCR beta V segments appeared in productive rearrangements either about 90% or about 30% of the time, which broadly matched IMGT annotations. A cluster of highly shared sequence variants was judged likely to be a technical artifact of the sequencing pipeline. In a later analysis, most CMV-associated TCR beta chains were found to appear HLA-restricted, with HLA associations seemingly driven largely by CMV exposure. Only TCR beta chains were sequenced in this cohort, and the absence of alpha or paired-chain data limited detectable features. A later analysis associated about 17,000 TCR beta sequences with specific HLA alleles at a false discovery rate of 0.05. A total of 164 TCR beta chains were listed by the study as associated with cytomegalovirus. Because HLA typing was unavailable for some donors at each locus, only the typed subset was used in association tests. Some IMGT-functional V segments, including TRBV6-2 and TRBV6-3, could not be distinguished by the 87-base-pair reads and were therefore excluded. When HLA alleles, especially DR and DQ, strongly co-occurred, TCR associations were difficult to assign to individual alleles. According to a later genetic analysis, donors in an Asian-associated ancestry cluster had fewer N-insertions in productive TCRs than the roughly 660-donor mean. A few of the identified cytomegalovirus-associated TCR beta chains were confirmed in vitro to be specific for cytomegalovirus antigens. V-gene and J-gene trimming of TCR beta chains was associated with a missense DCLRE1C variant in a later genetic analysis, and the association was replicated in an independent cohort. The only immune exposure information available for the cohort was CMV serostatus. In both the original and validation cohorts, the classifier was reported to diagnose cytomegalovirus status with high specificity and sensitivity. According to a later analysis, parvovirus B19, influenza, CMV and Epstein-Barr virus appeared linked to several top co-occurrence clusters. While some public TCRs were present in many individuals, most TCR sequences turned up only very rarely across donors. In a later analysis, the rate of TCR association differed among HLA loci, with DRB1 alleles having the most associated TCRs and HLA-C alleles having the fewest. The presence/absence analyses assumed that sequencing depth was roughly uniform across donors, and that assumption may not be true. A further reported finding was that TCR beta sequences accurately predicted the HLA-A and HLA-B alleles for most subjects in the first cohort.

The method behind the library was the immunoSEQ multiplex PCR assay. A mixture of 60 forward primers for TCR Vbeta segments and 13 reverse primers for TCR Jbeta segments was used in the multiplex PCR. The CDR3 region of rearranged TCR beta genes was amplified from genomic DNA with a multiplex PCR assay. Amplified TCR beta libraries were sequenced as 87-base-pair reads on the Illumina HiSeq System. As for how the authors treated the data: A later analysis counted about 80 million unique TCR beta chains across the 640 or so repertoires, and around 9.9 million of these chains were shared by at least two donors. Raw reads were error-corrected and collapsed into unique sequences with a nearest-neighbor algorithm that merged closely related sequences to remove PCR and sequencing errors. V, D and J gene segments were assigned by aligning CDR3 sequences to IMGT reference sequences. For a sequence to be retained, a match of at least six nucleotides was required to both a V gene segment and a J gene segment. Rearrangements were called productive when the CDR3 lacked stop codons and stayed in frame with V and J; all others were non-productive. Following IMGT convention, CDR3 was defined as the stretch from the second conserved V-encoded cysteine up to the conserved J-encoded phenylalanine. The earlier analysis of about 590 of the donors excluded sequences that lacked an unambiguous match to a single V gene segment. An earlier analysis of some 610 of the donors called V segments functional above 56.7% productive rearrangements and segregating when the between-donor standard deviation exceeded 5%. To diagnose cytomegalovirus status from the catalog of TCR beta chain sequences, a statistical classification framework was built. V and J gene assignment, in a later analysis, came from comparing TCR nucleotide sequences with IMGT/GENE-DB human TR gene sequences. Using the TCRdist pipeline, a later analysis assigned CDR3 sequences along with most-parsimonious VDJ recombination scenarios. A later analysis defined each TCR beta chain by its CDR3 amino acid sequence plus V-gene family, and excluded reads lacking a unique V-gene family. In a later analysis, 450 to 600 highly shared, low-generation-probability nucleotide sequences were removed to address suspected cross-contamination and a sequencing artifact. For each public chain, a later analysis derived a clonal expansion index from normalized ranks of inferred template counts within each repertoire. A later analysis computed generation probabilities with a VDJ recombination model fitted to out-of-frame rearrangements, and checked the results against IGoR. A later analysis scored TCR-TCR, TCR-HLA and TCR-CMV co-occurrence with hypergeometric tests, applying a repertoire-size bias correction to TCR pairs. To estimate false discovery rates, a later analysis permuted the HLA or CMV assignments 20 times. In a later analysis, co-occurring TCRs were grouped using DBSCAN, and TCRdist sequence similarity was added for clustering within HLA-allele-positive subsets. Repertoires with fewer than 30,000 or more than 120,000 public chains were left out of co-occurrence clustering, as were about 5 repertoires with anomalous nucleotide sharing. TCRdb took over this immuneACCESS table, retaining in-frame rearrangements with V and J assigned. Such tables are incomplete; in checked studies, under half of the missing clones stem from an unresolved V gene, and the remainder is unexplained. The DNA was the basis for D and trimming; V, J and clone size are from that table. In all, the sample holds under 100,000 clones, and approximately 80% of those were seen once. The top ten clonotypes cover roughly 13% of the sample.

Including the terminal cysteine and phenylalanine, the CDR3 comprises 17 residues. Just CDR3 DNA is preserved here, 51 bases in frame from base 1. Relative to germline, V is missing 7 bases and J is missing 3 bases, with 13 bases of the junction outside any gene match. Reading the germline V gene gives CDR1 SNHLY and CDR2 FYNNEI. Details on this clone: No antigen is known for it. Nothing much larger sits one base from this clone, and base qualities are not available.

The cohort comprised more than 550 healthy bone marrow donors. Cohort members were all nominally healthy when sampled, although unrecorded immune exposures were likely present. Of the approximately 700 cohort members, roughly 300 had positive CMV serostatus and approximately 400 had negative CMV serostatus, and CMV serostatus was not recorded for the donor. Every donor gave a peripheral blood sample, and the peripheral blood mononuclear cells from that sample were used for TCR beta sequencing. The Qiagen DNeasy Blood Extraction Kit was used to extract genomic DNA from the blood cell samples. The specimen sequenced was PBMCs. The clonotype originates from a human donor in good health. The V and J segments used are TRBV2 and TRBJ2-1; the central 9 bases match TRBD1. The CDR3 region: CASNPLWTGDLYNEQFF. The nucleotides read TGTGCCAGCAATCCCTTATGGACAGGGGATCTCTACAATGAGCAGTTCTTC.